This section outlines one TCR beta chain sequence together with its context. This clone came up a few times. Its recognized antigen is unknown. It has no much larger one-base neighbor in the sample; base qualities were not kept. Using the deep immunoSEQ assay, TCR CDR3 regions were amplified from genomic DNA by multiplex PCR. Genomic DNA extracted from each cell subset was distributed evenly over all wells of several immunoSEQ 96-well plates, and each plate served as one replicate. For sorted subsets, 150 to 250 ng of genomic DNA, equivalent to around 31,000 T cell genomes, went into each replicate PCR. Purified libraries were measured with a Qubit 3.0 fluorometer, size-checked on a Bioanalyzer 2100, and measured again with the KAPA Library Quantification kit. Every immunoSEQ 96-well plate was sequenced on a separate single-read 150-cycle Illumina NextSeq 550 flow cell. In the authors' own workflow: Because only junctional sequences without quality scores were contained in the immunoSEQ output, filtering matching that applied to full-length reads could not be performed. To assign V/J genes and CDR3, sequences were annotated using PyIR, a Python wrapper for IgBLAST v1.9, with IMGT germline references. Reads with weak V/J assignments (E-value above 1e-6), missing CDR3, stop codons, out-of-frame junctions, or ambiguous translated residues were removed. A V3J clonotype was defined by an identical inferred V gene, J gene, and CDR3 amino acid sequence. Percentage overlap between repertoires was calculated by dividing the number of shared unique clonotypes by the size of the smaller repertoire. Repertoire richness was assessed with RTK rarefaction, the Chao1 estimator, and Recon v2.1 estimates of unobserved clonotypes. Generation probabilities were computed with OLGA for all TCRbeta clonotypes obtained by the gDNA method from several donors. TCRdb's version of the immuneACCESS table is confined to in-frame rearrangements and falls short of the full clone set. An unresolved V gene accounts for under half of the shortfall where checked; the remainder is of unknown origin. V and J calls and clone size are given by that table; D and trimming were obtained from the DNA. This sample lists about 1 million clones; more than 60% were detected once. Jointly, the top ten make up roughly 1.5% of the sample.

This sample is drawn from a study of shared clonotypes between healthy human individuals (TCRdb year 2020). Concerning the study at large: Two women and three men aged 18 to 49 years were included in the cohort. Libraries were prepared and TCR repertoires were sequenced by different laboratories using diverse techniques, in order to increase sequencing depth and limit assay-specific biases. Per donor, three plates each were used for CD4 naive and CD4 memory, two for CD8 naive, and one for CD8 memory. Blood TCR repertoires of five healthy adults were deeply sequenced to estimate repertoire size and the extent of clonotype sharing between individuals. Per donor, leukapheresis produced somewhere between about 0.8 and 9 billion PBMCs.

Overall study results and their limits: Pairwise subsampling led to the expectation that sequencing depth would affect the degree of clonotype sharing among donors. Larger estimated clonotype richness was generally found for naive subsets than for memory subsets. Across a few donors, 5% to 6% of naive CD4, roughly 3.8% of naive CD8, about 2.3% of memory CD4, and approximately 0.42% of memory CD8 clonotypes were shared. Incomplete sequencing was indicated by rarefaction of sorted-subset datasets, despite the large sequencing depth. Because the study included only a small number of donors, the genetic and exposure-history diversity represented was limited. Compared with non-shared clonotypes, clonotypes shared by all four sorted-subset donors had higher generation probabilities. Only blood was sampled, and tissue TCR repertoires likely differ from those in blood.

The CDR3 has 14 amino acids, counting the end cysteine and phenylalanine. Only the CDR3 DNA is retained, 42 bases long and in frame from the first base. The germline V gene (reference sequence) gives CDR1 as GTSNPN and CDR2 as SVGIG. Relative to germline, V is 3 bases shorter and J is 8 bases shorter, with 16 bases between their ends. Donors were healthy HIV-negative adults with no recently reported acute infections or vaccinations. Every donor was a Caucasian adult living in Nashville, Tennessee, USA. Magnetic negative selection was used to enrich CD4+ T cells, after which naive cells were positively selected on CD45RA and the negative fraction became the memory subset. Blood was collected by leukapheresis, and PBMCs were isolated by Ficoll-Histopaque density gradient centrifugation and then cryopreserved in liquid nitrogen vapor phase. Analytical flow cytometry was used to check the purity and quantity of each magnetically sorted T cell population. Genomic DNA was isolated from each sorted fraction and quantified by UV absorbance on a Nanodrop 2000c.

The V gene is TRBV30 and the J gene is TRBJ2-2; the D gene is possibly TRBD2, with 6 bases matching. What was sequenced was memory CD4+ T cells sorted from blood. The intended sense of this specimen's cell subset or site label: CD45RA-negative fraction. This TCR came from a man between 18 and 35 years old in good health. The DNA is TGTGCCTGGAGGCGGGACTCTGGCCCGGGGGAGCTGTTTTTT. Its amino acids are CAWRRDSGPGELFF.